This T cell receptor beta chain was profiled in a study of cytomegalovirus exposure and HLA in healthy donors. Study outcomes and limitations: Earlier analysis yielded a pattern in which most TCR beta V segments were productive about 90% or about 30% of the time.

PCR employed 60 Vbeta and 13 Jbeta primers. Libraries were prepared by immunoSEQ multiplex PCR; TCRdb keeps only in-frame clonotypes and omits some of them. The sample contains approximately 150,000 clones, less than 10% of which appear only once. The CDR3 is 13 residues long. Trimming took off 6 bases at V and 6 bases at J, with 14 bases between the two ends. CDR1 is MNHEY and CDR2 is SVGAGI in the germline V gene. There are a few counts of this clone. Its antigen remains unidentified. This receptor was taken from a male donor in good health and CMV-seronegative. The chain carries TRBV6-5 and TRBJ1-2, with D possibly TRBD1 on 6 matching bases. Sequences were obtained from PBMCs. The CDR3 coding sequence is TGTGCCAGCAGCCTACAGGGCTTTAATGGCTACACCTTC. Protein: CASSLQGFNGYTF.